The present T cell receptor beta chain was sequenced within a study of blood T cell repertoires in COVID-19. Study as a whole: Nucleic acid was either cDNA or gDNA, and it came from T cells, B-cell-depleted T cells, or PBMCs.

Clones were sequenced by immunoSEQ multiplex PCR, and TCRdb holds only the in-frame ones, with some missing. This table holds around 20,000 clones, 87% found once. J gave up 7 bases and V 5 bases, and 9 bases lay outside the gene matches. This CDR3 has 14 residues. The germline V gene has CDR1 MNHEY and CDR2 SVGEGT. This chain uses TRBV6-2 or TRBV6-3 with TRBJ2-7, with 9 positions matching TRBD2. The sequence derives from a human donor in a cohort sampled during active COVID-19. Sequencing input: peripheral blood. The DNA of the CDR3 is TGTGCCAGCAGTCGACCGGGACTAGCAAATGAGCAGTACTTC. Protein product: CASSRPGLANEQYF.